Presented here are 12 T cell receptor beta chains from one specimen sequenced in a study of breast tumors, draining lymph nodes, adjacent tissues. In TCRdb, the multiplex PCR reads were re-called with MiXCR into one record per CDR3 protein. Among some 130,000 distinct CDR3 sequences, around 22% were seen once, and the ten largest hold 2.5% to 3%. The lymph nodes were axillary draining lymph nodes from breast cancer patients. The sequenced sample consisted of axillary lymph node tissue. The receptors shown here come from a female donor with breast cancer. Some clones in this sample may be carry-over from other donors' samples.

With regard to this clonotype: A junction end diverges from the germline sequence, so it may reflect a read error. CDR3 sequence: CASGFDREETQYF. The CDR3 nucleotides read TGTGCCAGCGGCTTTGACAGGGAAGAGACCCAGTACTTC. This chain joins TRBV13 and TRBJ2-5; 7 bases line up with TRBD1. CDR1 and CDR2 from the germline V gene are PRHDT and FYEKMQ (reference sequence). CDR3 length equals 13 residues.

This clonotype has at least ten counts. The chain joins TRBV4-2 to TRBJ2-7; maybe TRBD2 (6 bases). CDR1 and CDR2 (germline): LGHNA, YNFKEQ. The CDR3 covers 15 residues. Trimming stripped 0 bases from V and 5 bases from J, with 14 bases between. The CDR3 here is CASSQEPLAFDEQYF. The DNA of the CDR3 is TGTGCCAGCAGCCAAGAGCCTCTAGCGTTCGACGAGCAGTACTTC.

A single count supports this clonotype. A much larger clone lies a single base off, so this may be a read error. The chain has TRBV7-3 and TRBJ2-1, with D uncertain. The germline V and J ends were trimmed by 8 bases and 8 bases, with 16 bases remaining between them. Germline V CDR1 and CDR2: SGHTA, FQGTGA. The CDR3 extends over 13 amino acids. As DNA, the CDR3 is TGTGCCAGCGGCCTCTCCGGGCCCGATGAGCAGTTCTTC. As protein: CASGLSGPDEQFF.

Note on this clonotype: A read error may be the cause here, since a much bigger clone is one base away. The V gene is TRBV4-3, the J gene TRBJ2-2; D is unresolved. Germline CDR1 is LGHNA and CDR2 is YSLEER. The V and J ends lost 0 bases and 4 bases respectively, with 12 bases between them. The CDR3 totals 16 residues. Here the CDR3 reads CASSQDPARSTGELFF. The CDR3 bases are TGCGCCAGCAGCCAAGATCCCGCACGTTCCACCGGGGAGCTGTTTTTT.

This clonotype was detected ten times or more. DNA of the CDR3: TGTGCCAGCAGCTTAGAATCGGGGAGGGAGACCCAGTACTTC. As protein: CASSLESGRETQYF. The J gene is TRBJ2-5, the V gene TRBV7-2, with D possibly being TRBD2 (6 bases). Trimming took off 1 base at V and 5 bases at J, with 11 bases between the two ends. The CDR3 consists of 14 residues. Germline V CDR1 and CDR2: SGHTA, FQGNSA.

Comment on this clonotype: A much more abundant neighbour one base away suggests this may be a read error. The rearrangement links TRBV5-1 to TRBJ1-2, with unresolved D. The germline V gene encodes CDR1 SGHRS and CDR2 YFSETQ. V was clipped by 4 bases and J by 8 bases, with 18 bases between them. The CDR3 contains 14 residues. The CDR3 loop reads CASSPSGPAGGYTF. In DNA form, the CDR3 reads TGCGCCAGCAGCCCATCGGGCCCCGCGGGAGGCTACACCTTC.

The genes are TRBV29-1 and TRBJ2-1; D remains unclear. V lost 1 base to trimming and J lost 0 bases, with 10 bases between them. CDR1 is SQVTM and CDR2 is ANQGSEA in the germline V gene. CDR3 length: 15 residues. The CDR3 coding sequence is TGCAGCGTTGAAGGAAGGAAAAGCTCCTACAATGAGCAGTTCTTC. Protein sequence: CSVEGRKSSYNEQFF.

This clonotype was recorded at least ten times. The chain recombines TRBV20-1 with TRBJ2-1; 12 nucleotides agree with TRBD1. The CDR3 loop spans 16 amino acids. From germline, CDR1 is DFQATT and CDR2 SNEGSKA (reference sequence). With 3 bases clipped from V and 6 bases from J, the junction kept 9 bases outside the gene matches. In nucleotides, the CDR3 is TGCAGTGCTAGGGGACAGGGGGCGCCCCGAGCCAATGAGCAGTTCTTC. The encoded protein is CSARGQGAPRANEQFF.

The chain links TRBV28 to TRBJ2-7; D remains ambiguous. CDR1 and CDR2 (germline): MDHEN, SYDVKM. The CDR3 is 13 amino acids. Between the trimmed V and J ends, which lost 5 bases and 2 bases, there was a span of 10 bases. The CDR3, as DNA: TGTGCCAGCAGTCCCCGTTGGGCCTACGAGCAGTACTTC. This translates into CASSPRWAYEQYF. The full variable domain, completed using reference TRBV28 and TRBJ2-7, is DVKVTQSSRYLVKRTGEKVFLECVQDMDHENMFWYRQDPGLGLRLIYFSYDVKMKEKGDIPEGYSVSREKKERFSLILESASTNQTSMYLCASSPRWAYEQYFGPGTRLTVT.

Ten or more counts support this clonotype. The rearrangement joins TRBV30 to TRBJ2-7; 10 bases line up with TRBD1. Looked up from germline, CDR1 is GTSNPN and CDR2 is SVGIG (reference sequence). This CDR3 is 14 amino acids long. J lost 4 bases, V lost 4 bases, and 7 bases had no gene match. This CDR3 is CAWNLRDRGYEQYF. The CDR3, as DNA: TGTGCCTGGAATCTCCGGGACAGGGGTTACGAGCAGTACTTC.

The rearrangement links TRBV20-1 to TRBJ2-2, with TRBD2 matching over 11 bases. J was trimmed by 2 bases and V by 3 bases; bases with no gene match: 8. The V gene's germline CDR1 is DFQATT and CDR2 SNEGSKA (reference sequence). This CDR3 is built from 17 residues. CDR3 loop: CSARDSLAGGNTGELFF. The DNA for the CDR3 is TGCAGTGCTAGGGATTCTCTAGCGGGAGGCAACACCGGGGAGCTGTTTTTT.

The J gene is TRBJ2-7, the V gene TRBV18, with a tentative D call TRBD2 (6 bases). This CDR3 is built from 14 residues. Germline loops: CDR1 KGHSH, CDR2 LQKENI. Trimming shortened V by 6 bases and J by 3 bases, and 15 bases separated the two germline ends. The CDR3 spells CASSAGSVLYEQYF. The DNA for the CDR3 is TGTGCCAGCTCGGCGGGGTCAGTTCTCTACGAGCAGTACTTC.